This T cell receptor beta chain was profiled in a study of T cell responses to AZD1222 COVID-19 vaccine. General study points: Spike was spanned by vaccine-associated CD4 TCRs, with dominance at 160-218 and 743-854. Of spike-specific TCRs, nearly half reportedly target regions left unmutated in variants. Spike-specific TCRs gained breadth and depth after people received two AZD1222 doses. No day 14 peak samples; only post-peak repertoires were characterized.

Some clones are missing from TCRdb's copy, which holds only in-frame ones; the method was immunoSEQ multiplex PCR. Among about 160,000 clones listed, more than 85% were seen once. From germline, CDR1 is SGHRS and CDR2 YFSETQ. The CDR3 totals 15 residues. Between the trimmed V and J ends, which lost 3 bases and 6 bases, there was a span of 15 bases. About this clone itself: Its specificity is unknown.

The sequences come from peripheral blood, collected 28 days after the second AZD1222 dose. The chain employs TRBV5-1 and TRBJ2-2; D perhaps matches TRBD2 (5 bases). The source of this sequence is an adult who received the AZD1222 COVID-19 vaccine. CDR3 loop: CASSWGILASGELFF. CDR3 DNA sequence: TGCGCCAGCAGCTGGGGAATTCTAGCATCCGGGGAGCTGTTTTTT.